This T cell receptor beta chain was captured in a study of blood T cell repertoires in COVID-19. Authors' processing steps: Nucleated cell number was recorded as an estimate derived from reference gene primer amplification. The data were produced by immunoSEQ multiplex PCR, yet TCRdb's version contains in-frame clones alone and is incomplete. V, J and clone size are taken as reported in that table, and D and trimming were inferred from the DNA itself. The sample has around 170,000 clones, less than 90% seen once. Per germline, CDR1 MDHEN and CDR2 SYDVKM. The CDR3 loop spans 10 amino acids. V lost 8 bases and J 7 bases, leaving 6 bases between the germline ends.

This sequence joins TRBV28 and TRBJ1-5; tentatively, D is TRBD1 (5 bases). The sample comprised peripheral blood. This receptor was identified in a woman aged 40 to 50 with acute or convalescent COVID-19. The CDR3 protein is CASGGQPQHF. The CDR3 nucleotides are TGTGCCAGCGGGGGGCAGCCCCAGCATTTT.